This section outlines one T cell receptor beta chain sequence together with its context. Produced via immunoSEQ multiplex PCR; TCRdb's table is partial and in-frame only. The sample yields approximately 140,000 clones, 93% seen once. Per germline, CDR1 MNHEY and CDR2 SMNVEV (reference sequence). This CDR3 has 12 amino acids. V dropped 6 bases and J dropped 0 bases, with 2 bases sitting between them. This specimen belongs to a study of T cell responses to AZD1222 COVID-19 vaccine. This chain links TRBV27 with TRBJ2-2; no firm D call. The TCR originated in an adult in good health. The starting material was peripheral blood, obtained on day 0 of AZD1222 vaccination. The CDR3 bases are TGTGCCAGCAGCGCGAACACCGGGGAGCTGTTTTTT. Encoded protein: CASSANTGELFF.